A single sample gave rise to the 9 T cell receptor beta chains below, sequenced in a study of cytomegalovirus exposure and HLA in healthy donors listed by TCRdb under 2017. Receptors were amplified or captured by the immunoSEQ multiplex PCR assay. For the multiplex PCR, a mixture combining 60 forward primers for TCR Vbeta segments and 13 reverse primers for TCR Jbeta segments was used. TCRdb took over this immuneACCESS table, retaining in-frame rearrangements with V and J assigned. Such tables are incomplete; in checked studies, under half of the missing clones stem from an unresolved V gene, and the remainder is unexplained. This sample has about 190,000 clones in its table, and about 80% of those were observed once. The ten largest clones add up to about 1% of the sample. Sequenced input: PBMCs. These TCRs come from a woman aged 40-49 years in good health and CMV-seronegative.

This clone appeared once. The rearrangement joins TRBV14 to TRBJ1-1; 10 bases agree with TRBD1. J was trimmed by 5 bases and V by 0 bases; bases with no gene match: 15. The V gene's germline CDR1 is SGHDN and CDR2 FVKESK. The CDR3 has 19 residues. CDR3 sequence (DNA): TGTGCCAGCAGCCAAGAGTGGAGCAGGGACAGGGGACTAAAGACTGAAGCTTTCTTT. This translates into CASSQEWSRDRGLKTEAFF.

The rearrangement uses TRBV19 and TRBJ1-3; D is perhaps TRBD1 (5 bases). The germline V gene encodes CDR1 LNHDA and CDR2 SQIVND (reference sequence). V lost 8 bases, J lost 2 bases, and 16 bases lay in between. CDR3 length: 15 residues. CDR3 DNA: TGTGCCAGTTCACCGGGGGGAAGAACTGGAAACACCATATATTTT. Encoded protein: CASSPGGRTGNTIYF.

CDR3 in DNA: TGTGCCAGCAGTTTATCGAACAGCGGTACCTACGAGCAGTACGTC. Translating it yields CASSLSNSGTYEQYV. The V gene is TRBV27, the J gene TRBJ2-7; D possibly corresponds to TRBD2 (5 bases). The V end was cut by 0 bases, the J end by 2 bases, with 11 bases between. The CDR3 is 15 residues long. CDR1 and CDR2 (germline): MNHEY, SMNVEV (reference sequence).

This chain uses TRBV4-1 with TRBJ1-2; 10 bases fit TRBD1. CDR3 length: 15 residues. Germline loops: CDR1 MGHRA, CDR2 YSYEKL. The V gene end was trimmed by 4 bases and the J gene end by 3 bases; junction bases not matched to a gene: 5. The CDR3 spells CASSPTGGAHYGYTF. CDR3 DNA sequence: TGCGCCAGCAGCCCGACAGGGGGCGCCCACTATGGCTACACCTTC.

The CDR3 loop reads CASSPPRAGGPSDTQYF. The CDR3 DNA reads TGTGCCAGCTCACCACCCAGGGCGGGAGGGCCTTCAGATACGCAGTATTTT. The gene calls are TRBV18 and TRBJ2-3; 9 nucleotides line up with TRBD2. Germline values: CDR1 KGHSH, CDR2 LQKENI. The ends lost 0 bases at V and 4 bases at J; junction bases unmatched: 8. The CDR3 is 17 residues long.

This rearrangement joins TRBV25-1 to TRBJ2-5; 10 bases map to TRBD2. The CDR3 totals 16 residues. Per germline, CDR1 MGHDK and CDR2 SYGVNS. Trimming removed 4 bases from V and 4 bases from J; junction bases left unmatched: 9. The CDR3 DNA reads as TGTGCCAGCAGTGGCTCCGAATTAGCGGGAGGAGAGACCCAGTACTTC. The encoded protein is CASSGSELAGGETQYF.

The chain employs TRBV7-8 and TRBJ1-1; D gene uncertain. The CDR3 is 13 amino acids. V lost 2 bases and J lost 3, with 7 bases in between. Looked up from germline, CDR1 is SGHVS and CDR2 is FQNEAQ. The CDR3 nucleotides read TGTGCCAGCAGCTTACGCAGGTACACTGAAGCTTTCTTT. Translated, it gives CASSLRRYTEAFF. Filled out from reference TRBV7-8 and TRBJ1-1, the complete variable domain reads GAGVSQSPRYKVAKRGQDVALRCDPISGHVSLFWYQQALGQGPEFLTYFQNEAQLDKSGLPSDRFFAERPEGSVSTLKIQRTQQEDSAVYLCASSLRRYTEAFFGQGTRLTVV.

J is TRBJ2-5 and V is TRBV28, with 10 bases lining up with TRBD2. The DNA matches TRBJ2-7 better at its end, which makes the J call doubtful. This CDR3 spans 15 amino acids. Germline V gives CDR1 MDHEN, CDR2 SYDVKM. The CDR3 DNA follows: TGTGCCAGCAGTTTAGCCGGGACTAGCGACGACGAGCAGTACTTC. This translates into CASSLAGTSDDEQYF.

This clone was recorded once. This chain uses TRBV21-1 with TRBJ1-1; the table's D gene call, TRBD1, was not cross checked with the DNA. TRBV21-1 is a pseudogene. CDR3 length: 14 amino acids. CDR3: CASSGRTGGTEAFF. CDR3 coding DNA: TGTGCCAGCAGCGGACGGACAGGGGGGACTGAAGCTTTCTTT.